The 27 T cell receptor beta chains listed next were all sequenced from one sample in a study of T cells in localized non-small cell lung cancer. Profiled with immunoSEQ multiplex PCR; TCRdb holds only in-frame clones, not every one. In the table there are about 33,000 clones, 80% of which are singletons. Here the sequenced sample was peripheral blood, taken before any cancer treatment. The receptors originated from a male donor aged 60 or over with stage III squamous cell lung carcinoma.

This sequence joins TRBV11-1 and TRBJ2-1, with 7 nucleotides matching TRBD1. Germline V gives CDR1 SGHAT, CDR2 FQDESV (reference sequence). The junction had 8 bases not matched to a gene; V was cut back by 5 bases and J by 7 bases. The CDR3 spans 14 residues. CDR3 sequence: CASSRGSGGNEQFF. DNA for the CDR3: TGTGCCAGCAGCCGCGGCTCAGGGGGAAATGAGCAGTTCTTC.

This clone has a handful of counts. This chain uses TRBV29-1 with TRBJ2-3; TRBD1 matches 7 bases. Losses at the gene ends were 1 base for V and 8 bases for J; bases not matched to a gene: 3. This CDR3 comprises 12 residues. Germline V gene data show CDR1 as SQVTM and CDR2 as ANQGSEA. The CDR3 sequence: CSVEGQGGTQYF. The CDR3 DNA sequence: TGCAGCGTTGAAGGACAGGGCGGTACGCAGTATTTT.

The chain links TRBV13 to TRBJ1-1, with a possible D match to TRBD1 (6 bases). CDR1 is PRHDT, CDR2 FYEKMQ, per germline (reference sequence). The V and J ends lost 5 bases and 1 base respectively, with 14 bases between them. The CDR3 has 15 residues. The CDR3 DNA reads TGTGCCAGCAGCCCCTGGACAGTCAAGAACACTGAAGCTTTCTTT. Encoded protein: CASSPWTVKNTEAFF. Together with reference TRBV13 and TRBJ1-1, the CDR3 gives the full variable domain: AAGVIQSPRHLIKEKRETATLKCYPIPRHDTVYWYQQGPGQDPQFLISFYEKMQSDKGSIPDRFSAQQFSDYHSELNMSSLELGDSALYFCASSPWTVKNTEAFFGQGTRLTVV.

In this sample, this clone turned up a few times. The chain links TRBV4-1 to TRBJ1-6; the D gene is possibly TRBD1 (6 bases). V dropped 5 bases and J dropped 8 bases, with 16 bases sitting between them. Germline V gene lookup returns CDR1 MGHRA and CDR2 YSYEKL. This CDR3 contains 15 residues. The DNA of the CDR3 is TGCGCCAGCAGCTCGTGGGGAGCAGGGGATTCACCCCTCCACTTT. Its protein is CASSSWGAGDSPLHF.

Remarks on this clone: One junction end disagrees with the germline gene, perhaps due to a read error. The rearrangement links TRBV5-1 to TRBJ2-5; 8 nucleotides match TRBD2. Germline CDR1 reads SGHRS; CDR2 reads YFSETQ. The CDR3 length is 12 residues. CDR3 DNA sequence: TGCGCCAGCAGCCGGGAGGGGGAGACCCAGCACTTC. It translates to CASSREGETQHF.

The chain recombines TRBV7-4 with TRBJ2-2, with TRBD1 matching 8 bases. Trimming at V came to 1 base and at J to 5 bases, leaving 6 bases not matched to a gene. This CDR3 spans 16 amino acids. Per germline, CDR1 SGHVT and CDR2 SQSDAQ. CDR3 nucleotides: TGTGCCAGCAGCTTAGTTTTGGGACAGGAGACCGGGGAGCTGTTTTTT. It encodes CASSLVLGQETGELFF.

The chain uses TRBV5-6 and TRBJ2-3; a weak D match, TRBD2 (6 bases). Trimming removed 2 bases from V and 0 bases from J, with 10 bases in between. CDR3 size: 15 residues. CDR1 is SGHDT and CDR2 is YYEEEE in the germline V gene. This CDR3 is CASSFLGRSTDTQYF. The CDR3, as DNA: TGTGCCAGCAGCTTTTTAGGGAGGAGCACAGATACGCAGTATTTT.

This clone was seen a single time. The CDR3 coding sequence is TGTGCCAGTAGTCTTCACTATGGCTACACCTTC. Protein product: CASSLHYGYTF. V and J are TRBV19 and TRBJ1-2, with D hard to call. Looked up from germline, CDR1 is LNHDA and CDR2 is SQIVND (reference sequence). V was clipped by 5 bases and J by 3 bases, with 4 bases between them. CDR3 length: 11 residues.

There are a few counts of this clone. The chain carries TRBV19 and TRBJ1-3; D call uncertain. CDR1 LNHDA and CDR2 SQIVND come from the germline V gene (reference sequence). V was clipped by 5 bases and J by 0 bases, with 11 bases between them. The length of the CDR3 is 15 residues. The CDR3 bases are TGTGCCAGTAGTTGGCCGGGATACTCTGGAAACACCATATATTTT. This encodes CASSWPGYSGNTIYF.

The chain combines TRBV11-3 with TRBJ2-3; D may be TRBD2 (6 bases). In germline, CDR1 is SGHNT, CDR2 YENEEA. V was shortened by 1 base and J by 4 bases, with 15 bases between the two germline ends. This CDR3 has 16 amino acids. In DNA, the CDR3 is TGTGCCAGCAGCTTAGGTAGCGGTGTAGACGCAGATACGCAGTATTTT. It encodes CASSLGSGVDADTQYF.

This clone was recorded a few times. The V call is TRBV4-2, the J call TRBJ2-2; 10 bases align to TRBD2. From germline, CDR1 is LGHNA and CDR2 YNFKEQ. This CDR3 has 16 residues. Germline trimming cut 3 bases from V and 3 bases from J; bases unmatched to any gene: 4. The CDR3: CASSQGLAGDTGELFF. The CDR3 DNA follows: TGTGCCAGCAGCCAGGGTCTAGCGGGAGACACCGGGGAGCTGTTTTTT.

The gene calls are TRBV19 and TRBJ1-5; D remains unclear. V was shortened by 6 bases and J by 11 bases, with 14 bases between the two germline ends. This CDR3 comprises 12 residues. CDR1 and CDR2 from the germline V gene are LNHDA and SQIVND (reference sequence). The CDR3 nucleotides are TGTGCCAGTAGCATCCAGGCCAAAGCCCAGCATTTT. Its protein product is CASSIQAKAQHF.

In nucleotides, the CDR3 is TGTGCCAGCAGTTCACAGGGTGCGGATCGCGAGCAGTACTTC. Its protein product is CASSSQGADREQYF. This chain joins TRBV28 and TRBJ2-5; possibly TRBD1 for D (6 bases). The DNA end is more similar to TRBJ2-7, so the J call may be wrong. The CDR3 runs 14 residues. Germline assignment: CDR1 MDHEN and CDR2 SYDVKM.

This chain uses TRBV4-3 with TRBJ2-6; D not resolved. Germline V gene sequence: CDR1 LGHNA, CDR2 YSLEER. The CDR3 sequence is 16 residues long. V was cut by 0 bases and J by 4 bases, with 10 bases left in between. This CDR3 is CASSQDYTMGANVLTF. In DNA form, the CDR3 reads TGCGCCAGCAGCCAAGATTACACCATGGGGGCCAACGTCCTGACTTTC.

The chain couples TRBV19 to TRBJ1-1; no reliable D call. V was shortened by 5 bases and J by 4 bases, with 17 bases between the two germline ends. Looked up from germline, CDR1 is LNHDA and CDR2 is SQIVND (reference sequence). This CDR3 has 15 amino acids. For the CDR3, the DNA is TGTGCCAGTAGTTGGGCAGGAGTGGGTGGCACTGAAGCTTTCTTT. It specifies CASSWAGVGGTEAFF.

This clone was seen only once. The rearrangement uses TRBV7-2 and TRBJ2-2, with 13 bases that match TRBD2. With V trimmed by 2 bases and J by 6 bases, 9 bases remained unmatched. Germline V CDR1 and CDR2: SGHTA, FQGNSA. This CDR3 region has 18 residues. This CDR3 reads CASSLPGLAGAGPGELFF. CDR3 coding DNA: TGTGCCAGCAGCTTACCCGGACTAGCGGGGGCTGGGCCCGGGGAGCTGTTTTTT.

Only a few counts were recorded for this clone. J is TRBJ1-1 and V is TRBV19, with no clear D. The germline V gene has CDR1 LNHDA and CDR2 SQIVND (reference sequence). V dropped 2 bases and J dropped 5 bases, with 3 bases sitting between them. The length of the CDR3 is 11 residues. The CDR3 loop reads CASSIWTEAFF. CDR3 coding DNA: TGTGCCAGTAGTATATGGACTGAAGCTTTCTTT.

This clone occurred once. V and J are TRBV19 and TRBJ1-2; D might be TRBD1 (5 bases). Germline CDR1 and CDR2: LNHDA and SQIVND (reference sequence). V shed 6 bases and J shed 8 bases, with 16 bases lying between them. This CDR3 comprises 13 residues. In DNA form, the CDR3 reads TGTGCCAGTAGCCGGGGGGTTCAGAACGGCTACACCTTC. Its translation: CASSRGVQNGYTF.

Details on this clone: The CDR3 ends on some other residue instead of the conserved phenylalanine or tryptophan, so this is likely a read error. The chain couples TRBV27 to TRBJ1-1; possibly TRBD1 for D (5 bases). From germline, CDR1 is MNHEY and CDR2 SMNVEV (reference sequence). Trimming removed 1 base from V and 1 base from J, with 7 bases in between. The CDR3 extends over 14 amino acids. CDR3 sequence: CASSLLGGNTEAFL. CDR3 in DNA: TGTGCCAGCAGTTTATTGGGGGGGAACACTGAAGCTTTCCTT.

This rearrangement joins TRBV28 to TRBJ1-4; D perhaps matches TRBD1 (5 bases). With 5 bases removed from V and 8 bases from J, the gap between germline ends came to 18 bases. The CDR3 totals 15 residues. Germline V lookup: CDR1 MDHEN, CDR2 SYDVKM. As DNA, the CDR3 is TGTGCCAGCAGTAATCAAGCTGGGGCAGGGGAAAAACTGTTTTTT. This gives the protein CASSNQAGAGEKLFF.

This clone has a single count. Written as DNA, the CDR3 is TGTGCCAGCAGAAGCACGGGACTAACGAGCAGCGGGGACACCTACAATGAGCAGTTCTTC. Translated: CASRSTGLTSSGDTYNEQFF. The chain has TRBV28 and TRBJ2-1, with D perhaps TRBD2 (7 bases). In germline, CDR1 is MDHEN, CDR2 SYDVKM. Trimming left V 6 bases short and J 2 bases short, with 29 bases between. This CDR3 is 20 amino acids long. The whole variable domain, remainder taken from reference TRBV28 and TRBJ2-1, is DVKVTQSSRYLVKRTGEKVFLECVQDMDHENMFWYRQDPGLGLRLIYFSYDVKMKEKGDIPEGYSVSREKKERFSLILESASTNQTSMYLCASRSTGLTSSGDTYNEQFFGPGTRLTVL.

V is TRBV5-6 and J is TRBJ2-5, with D possibly being TRBD2 (5 bases). The CDR3 is made up of 12 amino acids. Trimming took off 0 bases at V and 9 bases at J, with 9 bases between the two ends. Germline values: CDR1 SGHDT, CDR2 YYEEEE. The CDR3 loop is CASSLGTGAQYF. CDR3 coding DNA: TGTGCCAGCAGCTTGGGGACCGGGGCCCAGTACTTC.

This clone was observed a few times. The CDR3: CSVEAENEQFF. The CDR3, as DNA: TGCAGCGTTGAGGCTGAAAATGAGCAGTTCTTC. V and J are TRBV29-1 and TRBJ2-1; the D is unclear. CDR1 and CDR2 (germline): SQVTM, ANQGSEA. The CDR3 runs 11 residues. Deletions cut 3 bases from V and 7 bases from J, with 7 bases between.

The rearrangement links TRBV19 to TRBJ2-2, with D unresolved. Trimming removed 0 bases from V and 7 bases from J, with 9 bases in between. The CDR3 totals 14 residues. From germline, CDR1 is LNHDA and CDR2 SQIVND (reference sequence). In nucleotides, the CDR3 is TGTGCCAGTAGTATAGATTGGGCCATCGGGGAGCTGTTTTTT. It yields the protein CASSIDWAIGELFF.

This chain links TRBV7-3 with TRBJ2-7; TRBD1 aligns across 11 bases. The CDR3 loop spans 14 amino acids. Germline values: CDR1 SGHTA, CDR2 FQGTGA. Trimming cost V 5 bases and J 7 bases; bases outside gene matches: 7. In nucleotides, the CDR3 is TGTGCCAGCAGCCCCGGACAGGGGGCTCGGGAGCAGTACTTC. Its protein is CASSPGQGAREQYF.

The gene calls are TRBV4-1 and TRBJ1-2, with no clear D. The germline V gene has CDR1 MGHRA and CDR2 YSYEKL. CDR3 length equals 16 residues. V gave up 1 base and J gave up 4 bases, with 16 bases separating them. The CDR3 sequence is CASSQGTSRGIYGYTF. CDR3 in DNA: TGCGCCAGCAGCCAAGGAACTTCAAGAGGGATCTATGGCTACACCTTC.

The chain employs TRBV4-3 and TRBJ1-6; D is ambiguous. The CDR3 runs to 16 residues. V lost 0 bases to trimming and J lost 5 bases, with 11 bases between them. Per the germline V gene, CDR1 is LGHNA and CDR2 is YSLEER. The CDR3 DNA sequence: TGCGCCAGCAGCCAAGATCTAGGAGTTAATAATTCACCCCTCCACTTT. Amino acid sequence: CASSQDLGVNNSPLHF.